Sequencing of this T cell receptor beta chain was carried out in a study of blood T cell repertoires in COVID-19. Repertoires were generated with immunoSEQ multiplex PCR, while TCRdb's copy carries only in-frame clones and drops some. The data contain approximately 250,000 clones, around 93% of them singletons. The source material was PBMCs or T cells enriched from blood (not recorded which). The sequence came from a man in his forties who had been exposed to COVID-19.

The CDR3 protein is CASSPRGGYEQFF. CDR3 nucleotides: TGTGCCAGCAGCCCCCGGGGGGGGTATGAGCAGTTCTTC. The chain employs TRBV14 and TRBJ2-1, with 8 bases lining up with TRBD2. This CDR3 is built from 13 residues. J was trimmed by 8 bases and V by 4 bases; bases with no gene match: 4. Germline loops: CDR1 SGHDN, CDR2 FVKESK.